Listed here are 3 T cell receptor beta chains from one sample, sequenced in a study of vaccination effects on CD4 cells after COVID-19. The table came from immunoSEQ multiplex PCR; TCRdb's copy has only in-frame clones and leaves some out. The sample gives 67,000 or so clones, about 65% of which show up once; roughly 4% is in the top ten. CD4+ T cells specific for antigen were expanded with viral peptide pools by the ViraFEST assay before sequencing. After less than twelve days in culture, the CD4+ T cells were isolated. The vaccine recipients had no prior SARS-CoV-2 infection, with negative nucleocapsid antibodies. For these receptors, no antigen is known. Specimen: CD4+ T cells from PBMCs cultured with HCoV-OC43 spike peptides, collected before COVID-19 vaccination. The subset: HCoV-OC43 spike overlapping peptide pool stimulation. Receptors were obtained from a human donor who received a COVID-19 vaccine.

This chain links TRBV7-2 with TRBJ2-1; no clear D. The V gene lost 7 bases and the J gene lost 13 bases, with 20 bases spanning the gap. The CDR3 has 13 amino acids. From germline, CDR1 is SGHTA and CDR2 FQGNSA. CDR3 sequence: CASTETPGLAQFF. Written as DNA, the CDR3 is TGTGCCAGCACCGAAACCCCGGGCCTCGCACAGTTCTTC.

The table lists this clone with a count of one. J is TRBJ2-1 and V is TRBV24-1; D not certain. V was cut by 2 bases and J by 1 base, with 11 bases left in between. Per germline, CDR1 KGHDR and CDR2 SFDVKD. The CDR3 sequence is 16 residues long. The CDR3 region is CATSDSSPPSYNEQFF. The CDR3 DNA reads TGTGCCACCAGTGATTCCTCCCCCCCTTCCTACAATGAGCAGTTCTTC.

The chain couples TRBV6-5 to TRBJ2-5; D unclear. V was shortened by 4 bases and J by 4 bases, with 4 bases between the two germline ends. The germline V gene has CDR1 MNHEY and CDR2 SVGAGI. The CDR3 totals 11 residues. The CDR3 DNA sequence: TGTGCCAGCAGTTTTGGAGAGACCCAGTACTTC. Encoded protein: CASSFGETQYF.